This T cell receptor (beta chain) is from a study of technical replicates of blood from several donors. CDR3 length: 14 residues. Germline assignment: CDR1 MNHNY and CDR2 SVGAGI (reference sequence). V lost 2 bases to trimming and J lost 0 bases; unmatched junction nucleotides: 1. Assay: immunoSEQ multiplex PCR; the TCRdb copy retains only in-frame clones and omits some. The sample shows 45,000 to 60,000 clones, 90% to 95% of them seen only once. This chain joins TRBV6-6 and TRBJ2-7; 7 bases are shared with TRBD2. Sequenced sample: PBMCs. This clonotype originated in a human donor in good health. Some clones in this sample may be carry-over from other donors' samples. The CDR3 DNA reads TGTGCCAGCAGTTACGAGCGGGACTCCTACGAGCAGTACTTC. Amino acids: CASSYERDSYEQYF.